This TCR beta chain was retrieved from a study of cytomegalovirus exposure and HLA in healthy donors. Note on this clone: Antigen specificity is unknown. The junction departs from germline at one end; a sequencing error may be responsible.

General observations from the study: Most TCR sequences were seen very rarely across donors, but some public TCRs occurred in many.

Amplification used 60 Vbeta primers and 13 Jbeta primers. Sequencing used immunoSEQ multiplex PCR; TCRdb keeps in-frame clones, though not all of them. In the table there are about 130,000 clones, roughly 72% of which are singletons. CDR1 is SGHVS and CDR2 is FQNEAQ in the germline V gene. CDR3 length equals 13 residues. This chain uses TRBV7-8 with TRBJ2-7; D is perhaps TRBD2 (6 bases). The sequence derives from a woman in her forties or fifties in good health and CMV-seronegative. Sequencing input: PBMCs. The CDR3 nucleotides are TGTGCCAGCAGCCCCGAATCCCCAAGGGACTCTCTCTTC. This gives the protein CASSPESPRDSLF.